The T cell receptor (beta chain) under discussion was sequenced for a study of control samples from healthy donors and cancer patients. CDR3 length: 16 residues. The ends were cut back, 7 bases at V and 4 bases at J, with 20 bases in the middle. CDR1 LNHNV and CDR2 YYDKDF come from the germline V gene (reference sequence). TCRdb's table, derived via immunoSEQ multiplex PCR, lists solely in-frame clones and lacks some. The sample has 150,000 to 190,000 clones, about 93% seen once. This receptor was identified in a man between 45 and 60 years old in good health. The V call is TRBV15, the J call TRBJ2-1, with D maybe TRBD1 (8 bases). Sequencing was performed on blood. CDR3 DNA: TGTGCCACCACCCCCGGGAGGACAGGGATATACAATGAGCAGTTCTTC. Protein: CATTPGRTGIYNEQFF.